A selection of T cell receptor beta chains follows, all from one sample in a study of control samples from healthy donors and cancer patients. Sequenced by immunoSEQ multiplex PCR; TCRdb stores in-frame clones only, minus some. There are roughly 100,000 clones in the sample; under 95% occur only once, and under 2.5% lies in the top ten. The sample comprised blood. The receptors stem from a woman aged 18 to 35 in good health. Both conserved end residues are part of each CDR3. Each record gives: clone size, J gene, V gene, D gene, CDR3 DNA, CDR3 protein. D genes are given only for firm matches. The size of a clone is reported for some rows only, either as once, few or many, or as a class for expanded clones.

clone size: NA
J gene: TRBJ2-5
V gene: TRBV9
D gene: TRBD2
CDR3 DNA: TGTGCCAGCAGCGCCGGGACTAGCGGCCAAGAGACCCAGTACTTC
CDR3 protein: CASSAGTSGQETQYF

clone size: NA
J gene: TRBJ2-3
V gene: TRBV6-2/TRBV6-3
D gene: TRBD2
CDR3 DNA: TGTGCCAGCAGTTACCCATTACTAGCGGGGCGTGAAGATACGCAGTATTTT
CDR3 protein: CASSYPLLAGREDTQYF

clone size: NA
J gene: TRBJ1-2
V gene: TRBV6-5
D gene: NA
CDR3 DNA: TGTGCCAGCGGGGGCAGTCACTATGGCTACACCTTC
CDR3 protein: CASGGSHYGYTF

clone size: NA
J gene: TRBJ2-1
V gene: TRBV9
D gene: TRBD2
CDR3 DNA: TGTGCCAGCAGCGTAGTTACTAGCGGGGGGGCCATCTCCTACAATGAGCAGTTCTTC
CDR3 protein: CASSVVTSGGAISYNEQFF

clone size: NA
J gene: TRBJ1-5
V gene: TRBV19
D gene: NA
CDR3 DNA: TGTGCCAGTAGTATTATTGGGGGTGGCCAGCCCCAGCATTTT
CDR3 protein: CASSIIGGGQPQHF

clone size: NA
J gene: TRBJ2-1
V gene: TRBV7-9
D gene: NA
CDR3 DNA: TGTGCCAGCAGCACCGACAGACTTCGTGCCATCGAGCAGTTCTTC
CDR3 protein: CASSTDRLRAIEQFF

clone size: NA
J gene: TRBJ2-2
V gene: TRBV3-1/TRBV3-2
D gene: TRBD2
CDR3 DNA: TGTGCCAGCAGCGGAGGACTAGCGGGAGTAGTAGGCGGGGAGCTGTTTTTT
CDR3 protein: CASSGGLAGVVGGELFF

clone size: NA
J gene: TRBJ1-1
V gene: TRBV7-9
D gene: NA
CDR3 DNA: TGTGCCAGCAGCCAGGTGGGGTTGAACACTGAAGCTTTCTTT
CDR3 protein: CASSQVGLNTEAFF

clone size: NA
J gene: TRBJ1-5
V gene: TRBV6-6
D gene: NA
CDR3 DNA: TGTGCCAGCAGATCCCAAGCAACTAGCAATCAGCCCCAGCATTTT
CDR3 protein: CASRSQATSNQPQHF

clone size: NA
J gene: TRBJ2-3
V gene: TRBV19
D gene: NA
CDR3 DNA: TGTGCCAGTAGTATCGCCGGGAAGTCAGATACGCAGTATTTT
CDR3 protein: CASSIAGKSDTQYF

clone size: NA
J gene: TRBJ1-6
V gene: TRBV28
D gene: NA
CDR3 DNA: TGTGCCAGCAGACCCCGGACACCGAATTCACCCCTCCACTTT
CDR3 protein: CASRPRTPNSPLHF

clone size: NA
J gene: TRBJ1-1
V gene: TRBV11-1
D gene: NA
CDR3 DNA: TGTGCCACCGACATTTCCCTTGGGGTGAACACTGAAGCTTTCTTT
CDR3 protein: CATDISLGVNTEAFF

clone size: NA
J gene: TRBJ1-1
V gene: TRBV29-1
D gene: TRBD1
CDR3 DNA: TGCAGCGGTCGAACAGGGGCGAACACTGAAGCTTTCTTT
CDR3 protein: CSGRTGANTEAFF

clone size: NA
J gene: TRBJ1-3
V gene: TRBV2
D gene: TRBD1
CDR3 DNA: TGTGCCAGCAGGCCCGGGACAGGGGGCGACCGAAACACCATATATTTT
CDR3 protein: CASRPGTGGDRNTIYF

clone size: NA
J gene: TRBJ2-7
V gene: TRBV7-2
D gene: TRBD2
CDR3 DNA: TGTGCCAGCAGCTTCGGGACTAGCGGGAGCTACGAGCAGTACTTC
CDR3 protein: CASSFGTSGSYEQYF

clone size: few
J gene: TRBJ1-1
V gene: TRBV5-1
D gene: NA
CDR3 DNA: TGCGCCAGCAGCTTGTATAGGAATGCTGAAGCTTTCTTT
CDR3 protein: CASSLYRNAEAFF

clone size: NA
J gene: TRBJ1-1
V gene: TRBV9
D gene: NA
CDR3 DNA: TGTGCCAGCAGCGTAGGTTTCCCTGAAGCTTTCTTT
CDR3 protein: CASSVGFPEAFF

clone size: NA
J gene: TRBJ2-7
V gene: TRBV5-1
D gene: NA
CDR3 DNA: TGCGCCAGCAGCTTCCTTGACTCCACGGGGTACGAGCAGTACTTC
CDR3 protein: CASSFLDSTGYEQYF

clone size: NA
J gene: TRBJ2-7
V gene: TRBV11-3
D gene: NA
CDR3 DNA: TGTGCCAGCAGCTATACCGGGACCGTAATAACCTACGAGCAGTACTTC
CDR3 protein: CASSYTGTVITYEQYF

clone size: NA
J gene: TRBJ1-5
V gene: TRBV28
D gene: NA
CDR3 DNA: TGTGCCAGCAGTCCCCATTCCGGGGGTGGCAATCAGCCCCAGCATTTT
CDR3 protein: CASSPHSGGGNQPQHF

clone size: NA
J gene: TRBJ2-2
V gene: TRBV9
D gene: NA
CDR3 DNA: TGTGCCAGCAGCGTTCACCCTTCGAACACCGGGGAGCTGTTTTTT
CDR3 protein: CASSVHPSNTGELFF

clone size: NA
J gene: TRBJ2-5
V gene: TRBV30
D gene: NA
CDR3 DNA: TGTGCCTGGGAGGGGTACCAAGAGACCCAGTACTTC
CDR3 protein: CAWEGYQETQYF

clone size: NA
J gene: TRBJ1-1
V gene: TRBV5-1
D gene: NA
CDR3 DNA: TGCGCCAGCAGCTTGGCGCCGGAGGGCTTGACTGAAGCTTTCTTT
CDR3 protein: CASSLAPEGLTEAFF

clone size: NA
J gene: TRBJ2-7
V gene: TRBV15
D gene: NA
CDR3 DNA: TGTGCCACCAGCCCCGCCCGGGCGGATTACGAAGGGCAGTACTTC
CDR3 protein: CATSPARADYEGQYF

clone size: NA
J gene: TRBJ1-5
V gene: TRBV28
D gene: TRBD1
CDR3 DNA: TGTGCCAGCACCCTACACCGGGACAGGTTCTATAGCAATCAGCCCCAGCATTTT
CDR3 protein: CASTLHRDRFYSNQPQHF